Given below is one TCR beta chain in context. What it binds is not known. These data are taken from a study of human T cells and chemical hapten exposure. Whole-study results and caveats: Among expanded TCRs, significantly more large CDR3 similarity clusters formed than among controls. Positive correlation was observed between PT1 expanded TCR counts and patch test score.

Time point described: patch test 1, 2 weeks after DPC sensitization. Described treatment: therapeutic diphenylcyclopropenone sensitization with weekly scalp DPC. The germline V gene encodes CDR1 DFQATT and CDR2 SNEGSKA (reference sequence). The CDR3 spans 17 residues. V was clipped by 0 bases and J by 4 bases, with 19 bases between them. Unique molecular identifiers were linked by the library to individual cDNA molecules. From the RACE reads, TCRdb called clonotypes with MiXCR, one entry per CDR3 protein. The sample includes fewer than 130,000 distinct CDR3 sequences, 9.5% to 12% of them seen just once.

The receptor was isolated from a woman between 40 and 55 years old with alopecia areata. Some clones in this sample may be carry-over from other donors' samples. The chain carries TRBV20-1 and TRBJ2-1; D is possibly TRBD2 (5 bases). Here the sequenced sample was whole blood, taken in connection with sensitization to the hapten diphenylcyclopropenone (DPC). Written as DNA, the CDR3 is TGCAGTGCTAGAGATCTCGGCGGTAGCGCAGATTACAATGAGCAGTTCTTC. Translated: CSARDLGGSADYNEQFF.